This passage covers 12 T cell receptor beta chains from one sample sequenced in a study of PD-1 blockade in classical Hodgkin lymphoma. Relapse was seen in all patients after autologous stem cell transplantation, and brentuximab vedotin exposure was variable. The repertoire was sequenced with immunoSEQ multiplex PCR; TCRdb's copy has only in-frame clones and lacks some. The data show fewer than 110,000 clones, approximately 90% seen once. The sample here was peripheral blood mononuclear cells (PBMCs), taken before the second cycle of nivolumab. The receptor set was obtained from a human donor with classical Hodgkin lymphoma.

This chain uses TRBV30 with TRBJ2-3; TRBD2 aligns across 13 bases. This CDR3 comprises 16 residues. Germline CDR1 reads GTSNPN; CDR2 reads SVGIG (reference sequence). V lost 1 base to trimming and J lost 3 bases; unmatched junction nucleotides: 4. The CDR3 reads CAWSGTSGGLTDTQYF. The CDR3 coding sequence is TGTGCCTGGAGTGGGACTAGCGGGGGTCTTACAGATACGCAGTATTTT.

The chain employs TRBV7-2 and TRBJ1-1; the D is unclear. This CDR3 comprises 13 residues. The V gene lost 1 base and the J gene lost 4 bases, with 7 bases spanning the gap. CDR1 SGHTA and CDR2 FQGNSA come from the germline V gene. The CDR3 sequence: CASSLGLGTEAFF. The CDR3 bases are TGTGCCAGCAGCTTAGGACTCGGCACTGAAGCTTTCTTT.

This clone was seen a single time. This sequence joins TRBV5-1 and TRBJ2-7, with 10 positions matching TRBD2. Germline CDR1 and CDR2: SGHRS and YFSETQ. The CDR3 runs to 14 residues. J lost 5 bases, V lost 5 bases, and 7 bases had no gene match. The CDR3 nucleotides are TGCGCCAGCAGATCTACTAGCGGGGCCCACGAGCAGTACTTC. It is translated as CASRSTSGAHEQYF.

Only one count was recorded for this clone. This sequence joins TRBV25-1 and TRBJ1-6, with D maybe TRBD1 (5 bases). There are 15 residues in the CDR3. Germline values: CDR1 MGHDK, CDR2 SYGVNS. V gave up 4 bases and J gave up 5 bases, with 12 bases separating them. Written as DNA, the CDR3 is TGTGCCAGCAGTGTATGGGGACCGAATAATTCACCCCTCCACTTT. It translates to CASSVWGPNNSPLHF.

The V gene is TRBV14, the J gene TRBJ1-3; perhaps TRBD1 as D (6 bases). In germline, CDR1 is SGHDN, CDR2 FVKESK. V dropped 2 bases and J dropped 4 bases, with 12 bases sitting between them. The CDR3 sequence is 15 residues long. The CDR3 here is CASSQLGGPGNTIYF. The CDR3 nucleotides read TGTGCCAGCAGCCAACTAGGGGGACCCGGAAACACCATATATTTT. The entire variable domain, with the rest obtained from reference TRBV14 and TRBJ1-3, is as follows: EAGVTQFPSHSVIEKGQTVTLRCDPISGHDNLYWYRRVMGKEIKFLLHFVKESKQDESGMPNNRFLAERTGGTYSTLKVQPAELEDSGVYFCASSQLGGPGNTIYFGEGSWLTVV.

This clone was counted once. The chain links TRBV7-6 to TRBJ1-1, with unresolved D. Trimming took off 1 base at V and 4 bases at J, with 13 bases between the two ends. The CDR3 has 15 amino acids. Germline values: CDR1 SGHVS, CDR2 FNYEAQ. Written as DNA, the CDR3 is TGTGCCAGCAGCTTAGGGACGAGGAGTGGCACTGAAGCTTTCTTT. Its protein product is CASSLGTRSGTEAFF.

CDR3 nucleotide sequence: TGCGCCAGCAGCCCGGACCGGGACACTGGGGCCAACGTCCTGACTTTC. Translated, it gives CASSPDRDTGANVLTF. The chain employs TRBV5-1 and TRBJ2-6, with D perhaps matching TRBD1 (6 bases). V lost 4 bases and J 2 bases, leaving 13 bases between the germline ends. The CDR3 runs 16 residues. Germline loops: CDR1 SGHRS, CDR2 YFSETQ.

This clone was observed a single time. The chain has TRBV29-1 and TRBJ1-1; D is possibly TRBD1 (5 bases). CDR1 and CDR2 (germline): SQVTM, ANQGSEA. This CDR3 comprises 13 residues. The CDR3 region is CSLVRGGFTEAFF. For the CDR3, the DNA is TGCAGTTTAGTGCGCGGGGGATTCACTGAAGCTTTCTTT.

This sequence joins TRBV30 and TRBJ2-4; 10 bases agree with TRBD1. Trimming cost V 5 bases and J 1 base; bases outside gene matches: 5. Germline CDR1 and CDR2: GTSNPN and SVGIG (reference sequence). The CDR3 sequence is 15 residues long. CDR3 protein: CAWGLGQGAKNIQYF. CDR3 DNA: TGTGCCTGGGGGCTGGGACAGGGGGCCAAAAACATTCAGTACTTC.

V gene TRBV6-5 combines with J gene TRBJ2-5, with a tentative D call TRBD1 (5 bases). CDR1 is MNHEY, CDR2 SVGAGI, per germline. V was pared by 4 bases and J by 5 bases, with 11 bases between. CDR3 size: 13 residues. The CDR3 coding sequence is TGTGCCAGCAGTTCGGACAAGAGGGAGACCCAGTACTTC. Translated, it gives CASSSDKRETQYF.

The V gene is TRBV7-9, the J gene TRBJ2-5; D may be TRBD2 (5 bases). This CDR3 has 13 amino acids. Trimming removed 5 bases from V and 4 bases from J, with 11 bases in between. Germline V gene lookup returns CDR1 SEHNR and CDR2 FQNEAQ (reference sequence). The CDR3 DNA follows: TGTGCCAGCAGCAGTACTAGTTTAGAGACCCAGTACTTC. Translated, it gives CASSSTSLETQYF.

The chain uses TRBV5-1 and TRBJ2-2, with TRBD2 matching 11 bases. Losses at the gene ends were 6 bases for V and 4 bases for J; bases not matched to a gene: 11. CDR3 length: 17 amino acids. From germline, CDR1 is SGHRS and CDR2 YFSETQ. Here the CDR3 DNA reads TGCGCCAGCACCTTAACTAGCGGGGGACTTTTCACCGGGGAGCTGTTTTTT. Encoded protein: CASTLTSGGLFTGELFF.